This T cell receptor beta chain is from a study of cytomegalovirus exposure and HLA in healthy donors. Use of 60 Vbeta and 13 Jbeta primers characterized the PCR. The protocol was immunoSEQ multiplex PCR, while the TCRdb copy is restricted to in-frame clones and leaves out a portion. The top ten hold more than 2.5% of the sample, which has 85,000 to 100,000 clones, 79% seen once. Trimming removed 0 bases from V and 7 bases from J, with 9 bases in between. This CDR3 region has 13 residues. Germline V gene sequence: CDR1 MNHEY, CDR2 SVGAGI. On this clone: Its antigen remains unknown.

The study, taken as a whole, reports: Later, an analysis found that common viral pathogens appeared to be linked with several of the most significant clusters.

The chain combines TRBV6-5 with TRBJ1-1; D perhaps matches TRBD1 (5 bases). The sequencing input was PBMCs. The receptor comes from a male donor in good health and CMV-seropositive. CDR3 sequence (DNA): TGTGCCAGCAGTTACTCGGGGCGCGGTGAAGCTTTCTTT. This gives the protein CASSYSGRGEAFF.